This T cell receptor (beta chain) stems from a study of cytomegalovirus exposure and HLA in healthy donors. The CDR3 covers 15 residues. Germline-derived CDR1 and CDR2 are SGDLS and YYNGEE. J gave up 5 bases and V 4 bases, and 10 bases lay outside the gene matches. The PCR had 60 Vbeta and 13 Jbeta primers. The method was immunoSEQ multiplex PCR; TCRdb's version includes in-frame clones alone and lacks a portion of them. The sample holds fewer than 200,000 clones, about four fifths seen once. Sequenced: PBMCs. V usage is TRBV9 and J usage is TRBJ1-1; 8 bases match TRBD1. This clonotype was obtained from a male donor in good health and CMV-seronegative. This CDR3 reads CASSPPDRADTEAFF. The DNA for the CDR3 is TGTGCCAGCAGCCCTCCGGACAGGGCGGATACTGAAGCTTTCTTT.